The clone carrying this T cell receptor beta chain was picked up many times. Antigen: not known. This record belongs to a study of regulatory T cells in long-lasting Graves disease. Study observations and caveats: Patients with persistent Graves' had lower TCR diversity than newly diagnosed patients.

The CDR3 is 16 amino acids. CDR1 and CDR2 from the germline V gene are SGDLS and YYNGEE. V gave up 3 bases and J gave up 3 bases; unmatched junction bases: 8. TCR beta libraries were built with iRepertoire HTBI primers and Arm-PCR of CDR3 regions. TCRdb used MiXCR to reprocess the multiplex PCR reads, holding one entry per CDR3 protein. The repertoire holds about 450,000 distinct CDR3 sequences, with about 17% as singletons. Time point noted: newly diagnosed GD, antithyroid drugs for less than 3 months. Researchers made the TCR library from RNA that was extracted from PBMCs. Diagnoses of Graves' disease were made by American Thyroid Association guidelines. This same sample was also taken into another study, of T cells in Graves' hyperthyroidism and ophthalmopathy.

This specimen was peripheral blood mononuclear cells (PBMCs), taken at new diagnosis, from a patient treated with antithyroid drugs. This sequence joins TRBV9 and TRBJ2-1; 8 bases agree with TRBD1. The sequence derives from a woman in her thirties with Graves disease. The CDR3 region has the DNA TGTGCCAGCAGCGCTCCGGGACAGGCATTCTACAATGAGCAGTTCTTC. This translates into CASSAPGQAFYNEQFF.